The following is a T cell receptor beta chain sequence with its context. The antigen remains unidentified. This sample also contains other DNA sequences that code for the same CDR3. As originally analysed: Quality scores were absent from the junction-only immunoSEQ sequences, so filtering differed. Produced via immunoSEQ multiplex PCR; TCRdb's table is partial and in-frame only. V and J calls and clone size follow that table, whereas D and trimming were derived from the DNA. The table has more than 400,000 clones, around 73% seen once. This specimen comes from a study of shared clonotypes between healthy human individuals. Looking at the study overall: The study drew on a couple of women and three men aged 18 to 49 as donors. Study-wide results and caveats: Sampling covered blood only; tissue repertoires likely differ.

The CDR3 has 20 residues. Germline-derived CDR1 and CDR2 are MDHEN and SYDVKM. Unmatched junction bases numbered 17, after V lost 4 bases and J lost 0 bases. The sequenced sample consisted of PBMCs. The receptor was derived from a woman aged 40 to 55 in good health. Some clones in this sample may be carry-over from other donors' samples. V is TRBV28 and J is TRBJ2-2; 7 bases align to TRBD2. For the CDR3, the DNA is TGTGCCAGCAGTTCCCTCAGGCTAGCGGACGGAAGCTCGAACACCGGGGAGCTGTTTTTT. Residues: CASSSLRLADGSSNTGELFF.